One sample yielded the 2 T cell receptor beta chains listed below, sequenced in a study of beta chain features in type 1 diabetes. These receptors have no identified antigens. The investigators reverse transcribed all of the isolated RNA, so they sequenced expressed TCRB transcripts. Sequencing used immunoSEQ multiplex PCR; TCRdb keeps in-frame clones, though not all of them. The repertoire has around 100,000 clones, 25% to 30% of them found once; the top ten carry roughly 0.5%. Study observations and caveats: Type 1 diabetes patients had TCRB CDR3s that were shorter (moderately but significantly so) in all four CD4+ subsets.

Sequenced sample: central memory CD4+ T cells from blood. The receptors were sampled from a woman between 18 and 29 years old with type 1 diabetes.

This chain uses TRBV5-6 with TRBJ2-3; D might be TRBD2 (6 bases). The CDR3 has 16 residues. Germline loops: CDR1 SGHDT, CDR2 YYEEEE. V was clipped by 3 bases and J by 0 bases, with 14 bases between them. The DNA for the CDR3 is TGTGCCAGCAGCTGGAGGGCAGCCTCGAGCACAGATACGCAGTATTTT. This gives the protein CASSWRAASSTDTQYF.

The chain recombines TRBV7-3 with TRBJ2-2; TRBD1 matches 8 bases. V lost 5 bases and J lost 8; bases outside the gene matches: 4. The CDR3 consists of 13 residues. Germline V gives CDR1 SGHTA, CDR2 FQGTGA. The CDR3 protein is CASSPDREGELFF. The CDR3 nucleotides are TGTGCCAGCAGCCCGGACAGGGAGGGGGAGCTGTTTTTT.